This TCR beta chain was retrieved from a study of T cells after yellow fever vaccination (dated by TCRdb to about 2019). About the study as a whole: The SMART-Seq v4 Ultra Low Input RNA kit was used to prepare libraries from fractions with low cell numbers. The cohort comprised two healthy male donors, one aged 18 to 29 and one aged 30 to 39 years. Blood was drawn at multiple timepoints before and after primary and secondary immunization, with bulk PBMC replicates and cell subsets isolated. Bulk TCR alpha and beta repertoires were sequenced longitudinally to track T-cell clones before and after primary and booster YFV17D yellow fever vaccination.

The treatment or condition label for this specimen denotes: live attenuated yellow fever vaccine strain. At every blood-draw timepoint, two biological replicates of bulk PBMCs were collected. PBMCs were isolated from peripheral blood using a standard Ficoll-Paque protocol. RNA was extracted with TriZol from bulk PBMCs, CD4 and CD8 fractions, and dextramer-positive and dextramer-negative fractions. Compared with germline, V lacks 6 bases and J lacks 10 bases; bases without a gene match: 8. CDR1 and CDR2, per the germline V gene, are ENHRY and SYGVKD. From the cysteine through the phenylalanine, the CDR3 covers 13 amino acids. Only CDR3 DNA remains: 39 bases, in frame from the first base. This clonotype showed up many times. What this receptor recognizes is not known. No clone much larger than this one lies a single base away; base qualities are absent. TCR cDNA was made using 5'RACE template switching, a step that added a universal primer site and unique molecular identifiers. Priming for cDNA synthesis came from both the TCR alpha and TCR beta constant segments. Two PCR steps were used to amplify libraries, with sample barcodes and sequencing adapters being added in the second step. Sequencing of libraries was performed on Illumina HiSeq 2500 (2x100 bp) or NovaSeq (2x150 bp). Concerning the study's data processing: MIGEC was used to demultiplex reads and collapse the reads into UMI consensus sequences, and MiXCR was used for V(D)J alignment. Using edgeR on replicate PBMC samples, clonotypes were called vaccine-responding if FDR was below 0.01 and the log2 fold change was above 5 up to day 15. Bulk clonotypes were assigned CD4 or CD8 identity according to which sequenced CD4 or CD8 repertoire held them at higher abundance. TCRdb handled the public reads itself, with Q25 trimming in fastp and clone calling in MiXCR, and kept productive beta chains. Records with the same CDR3 protein are collapsed into one entry carrying the most frequent genes and DNA. The V and J calls shown here were made by TCRdb, not taken from the authors' results. The sample records about 550,000 distinct CDR3 sequences, approximately 21% of which are singletons. Jointly, the top ten make up roughly an eighth of the sample.

Results and caveats for the whole study, not just this receptor: The study included only a couple of donors, which limits how far the findings can be generalized. A small share of clonotypes occurred in both CD4 and CD8 compartments, likely arising from convergent recombination. Computational filtering was required because FACS-sorted repertoires could contain abundant contaminating clonotypes from the bulk population. The secondary T-cell response was weaker than the primary response but faster, peaking on day 5 instead of day 15. Most clones expanded after primary vaccination were re-detected after the booster (96% of CD4 and around 86% of CD8), suggesting broad memory maintenance.

The receptor chain draws on TRBV10-3 and TRBJ2-1; 8 central bases correspond to TRBD2. The material sequenced was PBMCs, taken 15 days after the yellow fever booster vaccination. The sequence was obtained from a man aged 25 to 40 who received the YFV17D yellow fever vaccine. This receptor has the CDR3 CAISPGGPEEQFF. DNA sequence: TGTGCCATCAGCCCGGGAGGGCCAGAAGAGCAGTTCTTC.